These 15 T cell receptor beta chains were sequenced from one sample in a study of neurological immune-mediated disorders. TCRdb redid the calling of the 5' RACE reads with MiXCR, one entry per CDR3 protein. The sample contains 45,000 to 55,000 distinct CDR3 sequences, 3% to 4% of which appear only once. Sequencing was performed on PBMCs. The source of these receptors is a man between 35 and 55 years old with multiple sclerosis.

This clonotype was seen at least ten times. The chain carries TRBV6-6 and TRBJ2-7, with 14 bases aligning to TRBD2. This CDR3 is 16 amino acids long. The V gene's germline CDR1 is MNHNY and CDR2 SVGAGI (reference sequence). The V gene end was trimmed by 5 bases and the J gene end by 4 bases; junction bases not matched to a gene: 7. DNA for the CDR3: TGTGCCAGCAGTAACGGACTAGCGGGGGGAACTTACGAGCAGTACTTC. This translates into CASSNGLAGGTYEQYF.

This clonotype has at least ten counts. The genes are TRBV20-1 and TRBJ2-1, with TRBD2 identical over 11 bases. Trimming at V came to 0 bases and at J to 4 bases, leaving 5 bases not matched to a gene. Germline CDR1 is DFQATT and CDR2 is SNEGSKA (reference sequence). There are 16 residues in the CDR3. CDR3 DNA: TGCAGTGCTAGAGATCAACTAGCGGGGGTATACAATGAGCAGTTCTTC. It translates to CSARDQLAGVYNEQFF.

This clonotype was observed at least ten times. The chain carries TRBV9 and TRBJ1-2; D is perhaps TRBD1 (5 bases). Germline lookup yields CDR1 SGDLS and CDR2 YYNGEE. The CDR3 runs 13 residues. V gave up 0 bases and J gave up 4 bases, with 7 bases separating them. The CDR3 DNA is TGTGCCAGCAGCGTAGCCGGGACCTATGGCTACACCTTC. Protein sequence: CASSVAGTYGYTF.

In this sample, this clonotype is medium-sized. The CDR3, as DNA: TGCGCCAGCAGCCTGACCGGGAGGAATGAAAAACTGTTTTTT. It yields the protein CASSLTGRNEKLFF. The rearrangement links TRBV5-1 to TRBJ1-4; D ambiguous. The CDR3 totals 14 residues. Trimming stripped 4 bases from V and 5 bases from J, with 12 bases between. Germline V CDR1 and CDR2: SGHRS, YFSETQ.

There are many counts of this clonotype. This chain joins TRBV10-3 and TRBJ1-2, with D uncertain. V gave up 7 bases and J gave up 7 bases, with 13 bases separating them. The CDR3 totals 12 residues. Germline lookup yields CDR1 ENHRY and CDR2 SYGVKD. The CDR3 DNA follows: TGTGCCATCACGGGAGAGAGTGGTGGCTACACCTTC. It yields the protein CAITGESGGYTF.

This clonotype appeared many times. This chain links TRBV18 with TRBJ2-3, with a possible D match to TRBD1 (5 bases). The ends were cut back, 3 bases at V and 1 base at J, with 14 bases in the middle. The CDR3 covers 16 residues. Germline V gene data show CDR1 as KGHSH and CDR2 as LQKENI. CDR3 nucleotides: TGTGCCAGCTCACCCCCAGGGTCGGCAGGCACAGATACGCAGTATTTT. This gives the protein CASSPPGSAGTDTQYF.

This clonotype was counted at least ten times. The chain recombines TRBV6-2 or TRBV6-3 with TRBJ2-5; possible D gene TRBD2, 5 bases. Trimming pared 3 bases from V and 1 base from J, leaving 9 bases between. The germline V gene encodes CDR1 MNHEY and CDR2 SVGEGT. This CDR3 comprises 14 residues. The CDR3 here is CASSYSATQETQYF. As DNA, the CDR3 is TGTGCCAGCAGTTATAGCGCCACCCAAGAGACCCAGTACTTC.

This clonotype was seen only a few times. V is TRBV9 and J is TRBJ1-2; a weak D match, TRBD1 (5 bases). The germline V and J ends were trimmed by 0 bases and 7 bases, with 10 bases remaining between them. Germline loops: CDR1 SGDLS, CDR2 YYNGEE. The CDR3 is 13 amino acids. CDR3 sequence: CASSVAVGGGYTF. Written as DNA, the CDR3 is TGTGCCAGCAGCGTAGCTGTTGGGGGTGGCTACACCTTC.

This clonotype showed up many times. The chain links TRBV25-1 to TRBJ1-6; D is unresolved. V lost 3 bases and J 3 bases, leaving 9 bases between the germline ends. Germline-derived CDR1 and CDR2 are MGHDK and SYGVNS. The CDR3 totals 15 residues. CDR3 loop: CASSEDGYYNSPLHF. The CDR3 nucleotides read TGTGCCAGCAGTGAGGACGGTTACTATAATTCACCCCTCCACTTT.

This clonotype was seen many times. The CDR3 sequence is CSARALPGQGLNMNTEAFF. In nucleotides, the CDR3 is TGCAGTGCTAGAGCCCTCCCAGGACAGGGGCTAAACATGAACACTGAAGCTTTCTTT. The chain couples TRBV20-1 to TRBJ1-1, with 9 bases fitting TRBD1. Germline V gene data show CDR1 as DFQATT and CDR2 as SNEGSKA (reference sequence). V shed 1 base, J shed 0 bases, and the junction held 15 bases outside the gene matches. The CDR3 loop spans 19 amino acids.

In this sample, this clonotype turned up many times. The rearrangement uses TRBV6-5 and TRBJ2-5, with D perhaps given as TRBD1 or TRBD2 (5 bases each). In germline, CDR1 is MNHEY, CDR2 SVGAGI. This CDR3 contains 16 residues. The V gene lost 0 bases and the J gene lost 5 bases, with 16 bases spanning the gap. The CDR3 here is CASSYSGTSGRETQYF. Here the CDR3 DNA reads TGTGCCAGCAGTTACTCCGGGACGTCCGGCCGGGAGACCCAGTACTTC.

This clonotype was counted many times. V gene TRBV19 combines with J gene TRBJ2-2; TRBD1 matches 9 bases. V was pared by 7 bases and J by 1 base, with 7 bases of the junction left unmatched. CDR1 LNHDA and CDR2 SQIVND come from the germline V gene (reference sequence). The CDR3 contains 16 residues. The CDR3 nucleotides read TGTGCCAGTAATTTTCCGGGACAGGGGAACACCGGGGAGCTGTTTTTT. Translated, it gives CASNFPGQGNTGELFF.

The table lists this clonotype with many counts. The chain couples TRBV24-1 to TRBJ2-5; D is unclear. With 2 bases removed from V and 4 bases from J, the gap between germline ends came to 13 bases. This CDR3 spans 15 amino acids. Germline V gene sequence: CDR1 KGHDR, CDR2 SFDVKD. The CDR3 protein is CATSDSIGPRETQYF. The CDR3, as DNA: TGTGCCACCAGTGATTCGATCGGGCCGAGAGAGACCCAGTACTTC.

This clonotype has more than one count but fewer than ten. The chain carries TRBV7-9 and TRBJ2-3; D assignment may be TRBD1 or TRBD2 (5 bases each). V shed 3 bases and J shed 2 bases, with 18 bases lying between them. Germline lookup yields CDR1 SEHNR and CDR2 FQNEAQ (reference sequence). The CDR3 is 17 residues long. The CDR3 sequence: CASSLAAGTPATDTQYF. The CDR3 coding sequence is TGTGCCAGCAGCTTGGCCGCCGGGACCCCCGCCACAGATACGCAGTATTTT.

The table lists this clonotype with many counts. The chain links TRBV27 to TRBJ1-1; TRBD1 matches at 8 bases. Looked up from germline, CDR1 is MNHEY and CDR2 is SMNVEV (reference sequence). V shed 7 bases, J shed 0 bases, and the junction held 16 bases outside the gene matches. The CDR3 contains 18 residues. CDR3 DNA sequence: TGTGCCAGCACCGCGACCCACAGGGGGTTGATCATGAACACTGAAGCTTTCTTT. It encodes CASTATHRGLIMNTEAFF.